These 22 T cell receptor beta chains were all obtained from the same sample, sequenced in a study of blood T cell dynamics during melanoma immunotherapy. Only in-frame clones appear in the TCRdb table, and some are missing; sequencing was by immunoSEQ multiplex PCR. The sample lists about 10,000 clones; about 88% were seen once. Sample time point: pre-treatment baseline. The sample in question was blood, obtained from a patient treated with checkpoint blockade. These receptors came from a human donor with melanoma.

The chain is built from TRBV4-1 and TRBJ1-3, with 7 bases identical to TRBD1. V was pared by 1 base and J by 0 bases, with 3 bases of the junction left unmatched. In germline, CDR1 is MGHRA, CDR2 YSYEKL. The length of the CDR3 is 16 residues. Here the CDR3 DNA reads TGCGCCAGCAGCCAAGGGGGGACAGCCTCTGGAAACACCATATATTTT. Its protein product is CASSQGGTASGNTIYF.

The chain links TRBV7-2 to TRBJ2-5; D remains ambiguous. The V gene lost 3 bases and the J gene lost 1 base, with 9 bases spanning the gap. This CDR3 region has 14 residues. Germline values: CDR1 SGHTA, CDR2 FQGNSA. The CDR3 here is CASSFGQLQETQYF. The CDR3 nucleotides read TGTGCCAGCAGCTTCGGGCAGCTCCAAGAGACCCAGTACTTC.

The chain recombines TRBV4-3 with TRBJ1-6; D unclear. Trimming took off 2 bases at V and 2 bases at J, with 13 bases between the two ends. The CDR3 sequence is 17 residues long. CDR1 and CDR2 from the germline V gene are LGHNA and YSLEER. CDR3 in DNA: TGCGCCAGCAGCCAACGGGATGTGGGCGCCTATAATTCACCCCTCCACTTT. This codes for CASSQRDVGAYNSPLHF.

The DNA for the CDR3 is TGTGCCACCAGGGGCTCTGGGGCCAACGTCCTGACTTTC. Its translation: CATRGSGANVLTF. The chain uses TRBV15 and TRBJ2-6; the D is unclear. The CDR3 runs 13 residues. Trimming removed 6 bases at V and 0 bases at J, with 3 bases between. Looked up from germline, CDR1 is LNHNV and CDR2 is YYDKDF (reference sequence).

The V gene is TRBV28, the J gene TRBJ2-3; D is perhaps TRBD2 (5 bases). Germline CDR1 is MDHEN and CDR2 is SYDVKM. This CDR3 spans 17 amino acids. V dropped 4 bases and J dropped 5 bases, with 22 bases sitting between them. The CDR3 sequence: CASSSNGLTSFLDTQYF. CDR3 DNA: TGTGCCAGCAGTTCAAATGGCCTTACTAGTTTCCTAGATACGCAGTATTTT.

The chain is built from TRBV28 and TRBJ1-1; no clear D gene. V lost 1 base and J 6 bases, leaving 6 bases between the germline ends. This CDR3 is 12 amino acids long. Per germline, CDR1 MDHEN and CDR2 SYDVKM. The CDR3 is CASSLFSAEAFF. In DNA form, the CDR3 reads TGTGCCAGCAGTTTATTTTCGGCTGAAGCTTTCTTT.

The rearrangement uses TRBV5-6 and TRBJ2-2, with 11 bases aligning to TRBD2. The length of the CDR3 is 16 residues. CDR1 and CDR2 (germline): SGHDT, YYEEEE. The V gene end was trimmed by 4 bases and the J gene end by 6 bases; junction bases not matched to a gene: 8. The CDR3 protein is CASSATSGRFSGELFF. CDR3 DNA sequence: TGTGCCAGCAGCGCCACTAGCGGGAGATTCTCCGGGGAGCTGTTTTTT.

Note on this clone: Mismatch with germline at one junction end may stem from a read error. Other DNA sequences from this sample encode an identical CDR3 as well. The rearrangement links TRBV7-2 to TRBJ2-1; 9 bases line up with TRBD2. CDR1 and CDR2 (germline): SGHTA, FQGNSA. CDR3 length equals 15 residues. The DNA for the CDR3 is TGTGCCAGTAGCTTAGGACTAGCGTTTGCCAATGAGCAGTTCTTC. Translated, it gives CASSLGLAFANEQFF. The full variable domain, in which reference TRBV7-2 and TRBJ2-1 provide the parts outside the CDR3, is GAGVSQSPSNKVTEKGKDVELRCDPISGHTALYWYRQSLGQGLEFLIYFQGNSAPDKSGLPSDRFSAERTGGSVSTLTIQRTQQEDSAVYLCASSLGLAFANEQFFGPGTRLTVL.

CDR3 coding DNA: TGTGCCAGCAGTGGCCCGGGACAGTTAGCCTACAATGAGCAGTTCTTC. This sequence encodes CASSGPGQLAYNEQFF. This chain uses TRBV6-1 with TRBJ2-1, with 7 bases that match TRBD1. The germline V gene encodes CDR1 MNHNS and CDR2 SASEGT. V trimming: 4 bases; J trimming: 2 bases; junction bases outside the gene matches: 8. The CDR3 is 16 residues long.

This clone showed up just a few times. The chain joins TRBV7-9 to TRBJ1-2, with 9 nucleotides matching TRBD1. The CDR3 is 12 amino acids. Germline CDR1 and CDR2: SEHNR and FQNEAQ (reference sequence). With 4 bases clipped from V and 6 bases from J, the junction kept 0 bases outside the gene matches. CDR3 in amino acids: CASSWDRDGYTF. The CDR3 DNA follows: TGTGCCAGCAGCTGGGACAGGGATGGCTACACCTTC.

This clone was observed once. This sequence joins TRBV4-1 and TRBJ2-7; D is possibly TRBD2 (6 bases). This CDR3 is 14 amino acids long. Per germline, CDR1 MGHRA and CDR2 YSYEKL. The germline V and J ends were trimmed by 3 bases and 3 bases, with 12 bases remaining between them. Here the CDR3 DNA reads TGCGCCAGCAGCCAGGTCTCGGGGGTCTACGAGCAGTACTTC. Translation: CASSQVSGVYEQYF.

J is TRBJ2-4 and V is TRBV6-6; unclear D gene. The CDR3 extends over 14 amino acids. Germline V gives CDR1 MNHNY, CDR2 SVGAGI (reference sequence). Deletions cut 5 bases from V and 7 bases from J, with 15 bases between. The CDR3 protein is CASSPPPPWNIQYF. CDR3 nucleotide sequence: TGTGCCAGCAGTCCACCCCCCCCATGGAACATTCAGTACTTC.

V gene TRBV7-9 combines with J gene TRBJ2-5; D gene uncertain. This CDR3 has 13 residues. V was shortened by 3 bases and J by 2 bases, with 7 bases between the two germline ends. CDR1 is SEHNR and CDR2 is FQNEAQ in the germline V gene (reference sequence). The DNA for the CDR3 is TGTGCCAGCAGCTTCGGAGTGCAAGAGACCCAGTACTTC. Its translation: CASSFGVQETQYF.

V usage is TRBV27 and J usage is TRBJ2-1; 9 bases are shared with TRBD2. The CDR3 sequence is 16 residues long. The V segment lost 2 bases and the J segment 6 bases; nucleotides outside the gene matches: 8. The germline CDR1 and CDR2 sequences are MNHEY and SMNVEV (reference sequence). CDR3 coding DNA: TGTGCCAGCAGTTTACCCCGGGGTAGCGGGAGCAATGAGCAGTTCTTC. This codes for CASSLPRGSGSNEQFF.

This rearrangement joins TRBV6-5 to TRBJ1-2; D call uncertain. Germline CDR1 reads MNHEY; CDR2 reads SVGAGI. V gave up 5 bases and J gave up 6 bases, with 13 bases separating them. This CDR3 has 13 amino acids. The CDR3 is CASSPWADHGYTF. CDR3 DNA: TGTGCCAGCAGTCCCTGGGCTGACCATGGCTACACCTTC.

Comment on this clone: Other DNA sequences in the same sample also yield this CDR3. The chain has TRBV7-2 and TRBJ1-4; D call uncertain. This CDR3 has 14 amino acids. Germline loops: CDR1 SGHTA, CDR2 FQGNSA. V lost 0 bases, J lost 3 bases, and 5 bases lay in between. The CDR3 nucleotides are TGTGCCAGCAGCTTAGCCGGACCTAATGAAAAACTGTTTTTT. It specifies CASSLAGPNEKLFF.

The rearrangement joins TRBV7-8 to TRBJ2-1; TRBD2 aligns across 9 bases. The germline CDR1 and CDR2 sequences are SGHVS and FQNEAQ. V lost 2 bases to trimming and J lost 7 bases; unmatched junction nucleotides: 6. The CDR3 is 15 amino acids. The CDR3 nucleotides read TGTGCCAGCAGCTTACTAGCGGGAAGGGTGAATGAGCAGTTCTTC. Translating it yields CASSLLAGRVNEQFF.

The chain employs TRBV4-2 and TRBJ2-3; maybe TRBD2 (5 bases). Germline V gene data show CDR1 as LGHNA and CDR2 as YNFKEQ. The CDR3 spans 16 residues. Trimming took off 0 bases at V and 0 bases at J, with 10 bases between the two ends. As DNA, the CDR3 is TGTGCCAGCAGCCAAGATGTAGCGAGTAGCACAGATACGCAGTATTTT. This codes for CASSQDVASSTDTQYF.

The chain has TRBV20-1 and TRBJ2-7; D is undetermined. CDR1 and CDR2 from the germline V gene are DFQATT and SNEGSKA (reference sequence). CDR3 length: 11 residues. The V end lost 3 bases, the J end lost 5 bases, and 8 bases lay between the germline ends. For the CDR3, the DNA is TGCAGTGCTAGGGAGTCAAACGAGCAGTACTTC. This encodes CSARESNEQYF.

This chain links TRBV27 with TRBJ2-5; the match to TRBD1 covers 9 bases. The trim removed 6 bases at V and 6 bases at J, leaving 5 bases unmatched. The germline V gene encodes CDR1 MNHEY and CDR2 SMNVEV (reference sequence). The CDR3 extends over 13 amino acids. CDR3 coding DNA: TGTGCCAGCAGGCCCGACAGGGGGAAGACCCAGTACTTC. This translates into CASRPDRGKTQYF.

The CDR3 is CASSSPRGTTNEKLFF. CDR3 DNA: TGTGCCAGCAGTTCACCGAGGGGAACAACTAATGAAAAACTGTTTTTT. The chain carries TRBV28 and TRBJ1-4; D is possibly TRBD1 (5 bases). The germline V gene encodes CDR1 MDHEN and CDR2 SYDVKM. V was shortened by 4 bases and J by 0 bases, with 12 bases between the two germline ends. The CDR3 length is 16 residues.

This chain uses TRBV28 with TRBJ2-1, with 7 bases lining up with TRBD2. The CDR3 totals 13 residues. Germline V gene sequence: CDR1 MDHEN, CDR2 SYDVKM. The J segment lost 5 bases and the V segment lost 3 bases, leaving 1 base of the junction unmatched. DNA of the CDR3: TGTGCCAGCAGTTTTGGGGGGGACAATGAGCAGTTCTTC. Protein: CASSFGGDNEQFF.